This T cell receptor beta chain was captured by sequencing in a study of T-cell memory formation after mild COVID-19. Study overall: TCR clusters showed largely donor specificity.

After 5'RACE with constant-segment primers, TCR alpha and TCR beta cDNA libraries carrying sample barcodes and UMIs were obtained. TCRdb independently ran MiXCR on the 5' RACE reads; one entry per CDR3 protein. The data show 6,000 or so distinct CDR3 sequences, roughly a fifth seen once. Study-wide results and caveats: Some responding clones appeared in pre-infection memory, suggesting cross-reactive memory joined. A second wave expanding day 15 to 37 was CD4+-biased; contracting clones were balanced.

Germline-derived CDR1 and CDR2 are SGHDT and YYEEEE. The length of the CDR3 is 13 residues. After removal of 3 bases from V and 5 bases from J, the junction contained 3 bases not matched to a gene. Comments on this clonotype: Its antigen remains unidentified.

This TCR was recovered from an adult woman who had mild COVID-19 (a few samples of this study predate the infection). Cell type and time point are not known. Sequenced input: PBMCs or a T cell subset sorted from them (not recorded which). The V and J genes are TRBV5-6 and TRBJ2-5; 8 positions match TRBD1. In DNA, the CDR3 is TGTGCCAGCAGCTCACAGGGGGTCGAGACCCAGTACTTC. It codes for CASSSQGVETQYF. The whole variable domain, filled in from reference TRBV5-6 and TRBJ2-5, reads DAGVTQSPTHLIKTRGQQVTLRCSPKSGHDTVSWYQQALGQGPQFIFQYYEEEERQRGNFPDRFSGHQFPNYSSELNVNALLLGDSALYLCASSSQGVETQYFGPGTRLLVL.